This T cell receptor (beta chain) was recovered during a study of shared T cell receptors in the human thymus. Some clones are missing from TCRdb's copy, which holds only in-frame ones; the method was immunoSEQ multiplex PCR. The table shows approximately 730,000 clones, with approximately 83% occurring only once. Germline CDR1 reads SNHLY; CDR2 reads FYNNEI. After removal of 7 bases from V and 0 bases from J, the junction contained 18 bases not matched to a gene. The CDR3 totals 20 residues. A further study also used this sample, focusing on human thymus T cells. That work states: Healthy Finnish infants undergoing corrective surgery for congenital heart defects were used as donors. The thymus was resected at corrective cardiac surgery. Thymic repertoires of unrelated individuals were reported in related research to overlap highly.

This sequence originates from a girl less than two years old with a congenital heart defect. The sample comprised thymocytes. The V and J genes are TRBV2 and TRBJ1-3; 10 positions agree with TRBD1. The CDR3 region has the DNA TGTGCCAGCACCCCAAGGGGGGGGACAGGGGATTCAGTCTCTGGAAACACCATATATTTT. Translation: CASTPRGGTGDSVSGNTIYF.